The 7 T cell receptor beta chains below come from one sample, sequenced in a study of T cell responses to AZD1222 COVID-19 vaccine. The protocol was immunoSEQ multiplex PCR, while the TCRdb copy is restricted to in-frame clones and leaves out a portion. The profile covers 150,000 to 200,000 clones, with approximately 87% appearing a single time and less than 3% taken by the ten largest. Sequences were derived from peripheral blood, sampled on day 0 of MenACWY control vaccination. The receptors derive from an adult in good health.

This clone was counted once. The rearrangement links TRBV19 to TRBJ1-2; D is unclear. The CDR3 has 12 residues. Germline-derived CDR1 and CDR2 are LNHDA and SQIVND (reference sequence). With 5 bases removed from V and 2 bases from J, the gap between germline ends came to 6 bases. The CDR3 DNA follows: TGTGCCAGTAGTGCGGCGAACTATGGCTACACCTTC. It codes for CASSAANYGYTF.

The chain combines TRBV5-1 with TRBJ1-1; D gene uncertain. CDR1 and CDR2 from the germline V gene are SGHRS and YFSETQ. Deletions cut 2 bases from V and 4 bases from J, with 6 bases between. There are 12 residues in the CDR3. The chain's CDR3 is CASSLGPTEAFF. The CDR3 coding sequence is TGCGCCAGCAGCTTAGGTCCCACTGAAGCTTTCTTT.

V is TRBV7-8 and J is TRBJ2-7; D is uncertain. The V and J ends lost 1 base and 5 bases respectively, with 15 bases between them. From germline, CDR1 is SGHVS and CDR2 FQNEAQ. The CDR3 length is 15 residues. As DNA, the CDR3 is TGTGCCAGCAGCTTAGAGAAGGGCGGAACTAACGAGCAGTACTTC. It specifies CASSLEKGGTNEQYF.

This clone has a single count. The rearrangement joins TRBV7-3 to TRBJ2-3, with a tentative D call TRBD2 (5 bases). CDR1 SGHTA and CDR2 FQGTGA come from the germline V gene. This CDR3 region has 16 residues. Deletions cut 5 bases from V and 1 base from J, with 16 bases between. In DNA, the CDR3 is TGTGCCAGCAGCCCTAAGGTTAGCGACCGCACAGATACGCAGTATTTT. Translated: CASSPKVSDRTDTQYF. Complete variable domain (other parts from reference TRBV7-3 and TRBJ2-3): GAGVSQTPSNKVTEKGKYVELRCDPISGHTALYWYRQSLGQGPEFLIYFQGTGAADDSGLPNDRFFAVRPEGSVSTLKIQRTERGDSAVYLCASSPKVSDRTDTQYFGPGTRLTVL.

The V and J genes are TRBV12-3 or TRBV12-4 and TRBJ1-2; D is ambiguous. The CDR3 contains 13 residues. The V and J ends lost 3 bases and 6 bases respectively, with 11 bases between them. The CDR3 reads CASSLQGLDGYTF. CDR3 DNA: TGTGCCAGCAGTTTGCAAGGGTTAGATGGCTACACCTTC.

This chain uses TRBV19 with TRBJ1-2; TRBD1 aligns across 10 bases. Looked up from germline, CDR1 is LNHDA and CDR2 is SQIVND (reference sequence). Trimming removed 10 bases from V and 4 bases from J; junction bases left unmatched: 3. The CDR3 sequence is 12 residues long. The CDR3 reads CAIWTGGYGYTF. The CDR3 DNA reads TGTGCCATTTGGACAGGGGGCTATGGCTACACCTTC.

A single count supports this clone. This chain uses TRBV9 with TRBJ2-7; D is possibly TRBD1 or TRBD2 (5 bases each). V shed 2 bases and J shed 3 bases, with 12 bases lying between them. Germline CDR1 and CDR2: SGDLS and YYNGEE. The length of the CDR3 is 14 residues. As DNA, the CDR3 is TGTGCCAGCAGCGTGTCGGGGCAGAGCTACGAGCAGTACTTC. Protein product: CASSVSGQSYEQYF.